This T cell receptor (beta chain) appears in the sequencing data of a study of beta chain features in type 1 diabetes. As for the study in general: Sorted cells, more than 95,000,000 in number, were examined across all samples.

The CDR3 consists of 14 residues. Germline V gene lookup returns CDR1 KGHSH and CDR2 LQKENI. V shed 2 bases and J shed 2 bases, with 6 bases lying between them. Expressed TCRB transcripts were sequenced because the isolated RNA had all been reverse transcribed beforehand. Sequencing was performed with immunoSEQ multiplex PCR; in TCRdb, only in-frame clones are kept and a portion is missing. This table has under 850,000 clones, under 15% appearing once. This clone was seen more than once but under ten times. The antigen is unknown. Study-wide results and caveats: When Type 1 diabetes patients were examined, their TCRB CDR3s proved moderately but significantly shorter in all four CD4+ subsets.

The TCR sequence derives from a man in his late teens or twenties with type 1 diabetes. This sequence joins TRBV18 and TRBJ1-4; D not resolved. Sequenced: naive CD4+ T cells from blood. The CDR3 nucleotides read TGTGCCAGCTCACCAGTAGCCACTAATGAAAAACTGTTTTTT. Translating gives CASSPVATNEKLFF.